This paragraph covers one T cell receptor beta chain sequence. Original processing methods: The assay estimated nucleated cells by amplifying reference gene primers. Here immunoSEQ multiplex PCR was the method, and the copy in TCRdb shows in-frame clones only, minus some. The DNA was the basis for D and trimming; V, J and clone size are from that table. The sample lists around 300,000 clones; 85% to 90% were seen once. This entry is derived from a study of blood T cell repertoires in COVID-19. The CDR3 totals 15 residues. Looked up from germline, CDR1 is SGHRS and CDR2 is YFSETQ. Trimming at V came to 1 base and at J to 1 base, leaving 4 bases not matched to a gene.

What was sequenced was peripheral blood. The chain joins TRBV5-1 to TRBJ1-1; 7 nucleotides align to TRBD1. The origin of this receptor is a woman between 45 and 60 years old with COVID-19, enrolled during active disease. The CDR3 coding sequence is TGCGCCAGCAGCTTGTGGGGACAGCAGAACACTGAAGCTTTCTTT. Amino acids: CASSLWGQQNTEAFF.